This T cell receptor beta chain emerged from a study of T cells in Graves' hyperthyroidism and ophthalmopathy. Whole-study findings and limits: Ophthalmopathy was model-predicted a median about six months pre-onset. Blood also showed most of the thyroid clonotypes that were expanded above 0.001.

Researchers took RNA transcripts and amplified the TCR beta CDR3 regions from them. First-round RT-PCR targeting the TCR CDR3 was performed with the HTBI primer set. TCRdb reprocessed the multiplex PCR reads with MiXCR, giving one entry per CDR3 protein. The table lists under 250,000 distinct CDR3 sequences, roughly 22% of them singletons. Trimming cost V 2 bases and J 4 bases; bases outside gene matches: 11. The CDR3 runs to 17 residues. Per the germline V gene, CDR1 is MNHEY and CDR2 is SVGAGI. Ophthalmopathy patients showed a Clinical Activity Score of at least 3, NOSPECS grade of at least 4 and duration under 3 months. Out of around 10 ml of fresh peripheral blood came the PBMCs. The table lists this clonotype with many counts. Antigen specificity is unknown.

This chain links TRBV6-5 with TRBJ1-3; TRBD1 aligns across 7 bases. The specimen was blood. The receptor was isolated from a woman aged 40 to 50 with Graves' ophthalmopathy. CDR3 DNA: TGTGCCAGCAGTTACACCTCCCAGGGGGGCGCAGGAAACACCATATATTTT. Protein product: CASSYTSQGGAGNTIYF.